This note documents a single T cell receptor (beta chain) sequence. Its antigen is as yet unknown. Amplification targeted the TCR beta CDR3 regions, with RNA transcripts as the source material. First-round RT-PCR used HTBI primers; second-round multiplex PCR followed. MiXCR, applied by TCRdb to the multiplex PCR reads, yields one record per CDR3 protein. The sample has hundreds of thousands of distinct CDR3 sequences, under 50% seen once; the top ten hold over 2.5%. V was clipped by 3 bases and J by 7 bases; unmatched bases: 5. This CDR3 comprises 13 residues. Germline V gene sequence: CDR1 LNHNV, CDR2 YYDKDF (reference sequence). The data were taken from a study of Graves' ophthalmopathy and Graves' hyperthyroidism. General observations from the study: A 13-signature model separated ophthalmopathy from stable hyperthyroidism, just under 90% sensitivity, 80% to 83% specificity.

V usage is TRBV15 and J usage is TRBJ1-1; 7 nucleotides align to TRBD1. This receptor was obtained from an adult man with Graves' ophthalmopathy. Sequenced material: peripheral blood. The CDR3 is CATSSRTGFEAFF. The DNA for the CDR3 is TGTGCCACCAGCAGTAGGACAGGTTTTGAAGCTTTCTTT. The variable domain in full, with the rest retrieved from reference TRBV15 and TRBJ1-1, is DAMVIQNPRYQVTQFGKPVTLSCSQTLNHNVMYWYQQKSSQAPKLLFHYYDKDFNNEADTPDNFQSRRPNTSFCFLDIRSPGLGDTAMYLCATSSRTGFEAFFGQGTRLTVV.